Listed below are T cell receptor beta chains from one sample, sequenced in a study of T-cell reconstitution after alpha-beta-depleted transplantation in children. Each CDR3 protein gets one entry after TCRdb re-called the PCR reads with MiXCR. The sample includes more than 200,000 distinct CDR3 sequences, around 25% of them seen just once. The sample was PBMCs, taken before TCRalphabeta/CD19-depleted stem cell transplant. These receptors came from a girl aged 2 to 10 with Fanconi anemia, due to receive a stem cell transplant. The CDR3 runs from the conserved cysteine through the conserved F or W. The D gene is left open where the match is weak. A clone size is listed for some rows: how often the clone was seen (once, few, many), or a class if it is expanded.

clone_size j_call v_call d_call cdr3_aa cdr3_nt
many TRBJ2-1 TRBV7-2 NA CASSPTSREQFF TGTGCCAGCAGCCCAACTAGCCGTGAGCAGTTCTTC
NA TRBJ2-3 TRBV5-1 TRBD2 CASSTGLAEGADTQYF TGCGCCAGCAGCACGGGACTAGCGGAGGGCGCAGATACGCAGTATTTT
many TRBJ1-1 TRBV20-1 NA CSAQQGGVTEAFF TGCAGTGCCCAACAGGGCGGGGTCACTGAAGCTTTCTTT
NA TRBJ2-1 TRBV19 TRBD2 CASSIRPGELAGYNEQFF TGTGCCAGTAGTATAAGGCCCGGGGAACTAGCGGGGTACAATGAGCAGTTCTTC
many TRBJ2-3 TRBV5-1 NA CASRYTDTQYF TGCGCCAGCAGATACACAGATACGCAGTATTTT
NA TRBJ2-1 TRBV28 NA CASSNRANEQFF TGTGCCAGCAGTAACAGGGCCAATGAGCAGTTCTTC
many TRBJ2-1 TRBV7-3 TRBD2 CASSSSPGLGDNEQFF TGTGCCAGCAGCTCCAGTCCGGGACTAGGTGACAATGAGCAGTTCTTC
few TRBJ2-5 TRBV25-1 NA CASTEGGVSTQYF TGTGCCAGCACCGAAGGGGGGGTTTCGACCCAGTACTTC
few TRBJ2-1 TRBV20-1 NA CSATLAGPDNEQFF TGCAGTGCTACCCTCGCGGGACCGGACAATGAGCAGTTCTTC
many TRBJ1-1 TRBV12-5 NA CASGFGTEAFF TGTGCTAGTGGTTTCGGGACTGAAGCTTTCTTT